The 13 T cell receptor beta chains given below trace back to one sample, sequenced in a study of identical twins. Each CDR3 protein is one row after TCRdb ran MiXCR on the 5' RACE reads. The repertoire holds under 900,000 distinct CDR3 sequences, with 9% to 15% as singletons. A further study also used this sample, focusing on yellow fever vaccine responses in identical twins.

The specimen was PBMCs. Every receptor here comes from a young woman in good health.

The chain links TRBV5-6 to TRBJ2-7, with 7 bases aligning to TRBD1. With 5 bases clipped from V and 7 bases from J, the junction kept 9 bases outside the gene matches. The CDR3 is 13 residues long. Germline assignment: CDR1 SGHDT and CDR2 YYEEEE. The CDR3 region has the DNA TGTGCCAGCAGAACCTTAGACAGGGAGGAGCAGTACGTC. Encoded protein: CASRTLDREEQYV.

The sample holds a few counts of this clonotype. V is TRBV15 and J is TRBJ2-7; D is unresolved. The V and J ends lost 0 bases and 6 bases respectively, with 9 bases between them. Germline V gives CDR1 LNHNV, CDR2 YYDKDF (reference sequence). The CDR3 consists of 13 residues. Written as DNA, the CDR3 is TGTGCCACCAGCAGAGATGTGGGCGGCGAGCAGTACTTC. Residues: CATSRDVGGEQYF.

The chain is built from TRBV20-1 and TRBJ2-7; D is perhaps TRBD1 (5 bases). Per germline, CDR1 DFQATT and CDR2 SNEGSKA (reference sequence). CDR3 size: 13 residues. V shed 6 bases and J shed 2 bases, with 14 bases lying between them. This CDR3 reads CSAWTDSPYEQYV. CDR3 nucleotides: TGCAGTGCATGGACCGACAGCCCCTACGAGCAGTACGTC.

This clonotype was seen only a few times. The J gene is TRBJ1-1, the V gene TRBV29-1; D uncertain. Germline V gene sequence: CDR1 SQVTM, CDR2 ANQGSEA. The ends were cut back, 7 bases at V and 1 base at J, with 10 bases in the middle. The CDR3 length is 12 residues. The CDR3 protein is CSADLGNTEAFF. The CDR3 coding sequence is TGCAGCGCCGACCTGGGGAACACTGAAGCTTTCTTT.

At least ten counts were recorded for this clonotype. The chain carries TRBV12-5 and TRBJ1-1; perhaps TRBD1 as D (6 bases). Germline CDR1 reads LGHNT; CDR2 reads FRNRAP. This CDR3 comprises 13 residues. V lost 5 bases and J lost 3, with 10 bases in between. CDR3: CASGRGTYTEAFF. The CDR3 DNA follows: TGTGCTAGTGGTCGCGGGACATACACTGAAGCTTTCTTT.

This clonotype was picked up many times. The chain recombines TRBV3-1 with TRBJ2-2; D may be TRBD2 (5 bases). This CDR3 region has 15 residues. Germline CDR1 LGHDT, CDR2 YNNKEL (reference sequence). V dropped 6 bases and J dropped 0 bases, with 11 bases sitting between them. The CDR3 is CASRRGQANTGELFF. CDR3 nucleotide sequence: TGTGCCAGCAGGCGAGGGCAGGCGAACACCGGGGAGCTGTTTTTT.

The chain combines TRBV11-1 with TRBJ2-1; the D gene could be TRBD1 or TRBD2 (6 bases each). Germline V gene sequence: CDR1 SGHAT, CDR2 FQDESV (reference sequence). The V gene lost 5 bases and the J gene lost 8 bases, with 22 bases spanning the gap. This CDR3 spans 16 amino acids. DNA for the CDR3: TGTGCCAGCAGCCTACTCGGAGGGGGGACGGGGTATGAGCAGTTCTTC. Protein: CASSLLGGGTGYEQFF.

This chain uses TRBV28 with TRBJ1-1; 9 nucleotides align to TRBD1. This CDR3 comprises 15 residues. CDR1 and CDR2 (germline): MDHEN, SYDVKM. V shed 5 bases, J shed 1 base, and the junction held 5 bases outside the gene matches. DNA of the CDR3: TGTGCCAGCAGTCCGAACAGGGGGCAGAACACTGAAGCTTTCTTT. Translation: CASSPNRGQNTEAFF.

This clonotype was found a few times. The chain couples TRBV4-1 to TRBJ2-7, with 9 bases aligning to TRBD1. Germline V gene lookup returns CDR1 MGHRA and CDR2 YSYEKL. The V gene end was trimmed by 0 bases and the J gene end by 6 bases; junction bases not matched to a gene: 6. The CDR3 length is 15 residues. CDR3 in amino acids: CASSQEGQGLSEQYF. In DNA, the CDR3 is TGCGCCAGCAGCCAAGAGGGACAGGGTCTATCCGAGCAGTACTTC.

J is TRBJ2-5 and V is TRBV5-1, with no clear D. Germline values: CDR1 SGHRS, CDR2 YFSETQ. Trimming removed 0 bases at V and 1 base at J, with 7 bases between. The CDR3 has 14 residues. CDR3 amino acids: CASSLARFQETQYF. The CDR3 coding sequence is TGCGCCAGCAGCTTGGCCAGATTCCAAGAGACCCAGTACTTC.

Ten or more counts support this clonotype. This sequence joins TRBV7-2 and TRBJ1-1; D remains unclear. Between the trimmed V and J ends, which lost 1 base and 7 bases, there was a span of 10 bases. Germline V CDR1 and CDR2: SGHTA, FQGNSA. This CDR3 has 13 residues. CDR3 amino acids: CASSLDWLGEAFF. In DNA form, the CDR3 reads TGTGCCAGCAGCTTAGATTGGTTGGGTGAAGCTTTCTTT. The full variable domain, in which reference TRBV7-2 and TRBJ1-1 provide the parts outside the CDR3, is GAGVSQSPSNKVTEKGKDVELRCDPISGHTALYWYRQSLGQGLEFLIYFQGNSAPDKSGLPSDRFSAERTGGSVSTLTIQRTQQEDSAVYLCASSLDWLGEAFFGQGTRLTVV.

The V call is TRBV20-1, the J call TRBJ2-5; TRBD2 aligns across 15 bases. The length of the CDR3 is 16 residues. The germline gives CDR1 DFQATT, CDR2 SNEGSKA (reference sequence). The ends lost 1 base at V and 5 bases at J; junction bases unmatched: 5. The CDR3 DNA follows: TGCAGTGCTAGAGCGCCGGGACTAGCGGGAGGTGAGACCCAGTACTTC. Translation gives CSARAPGLAGGETQYF.

This chain joins TRBV28 and TRBJ2-3; 9 positions agree with TRBD2. The V segment lost 3 bases and the J segment 4 bases; nucleotides outside the gene matches: 17. Germline V CDR1 and CDR2: MDHEN, SYDVKM. The CDR3 runs to 19 residues. CDR3 sequence reads: CASSFQSGVGRGGSDTQYF. DNA of the CDR3: TGTGCCAGCAGTTTCCAGAGTGGAGTCGGGCGGGGGGGGTCAGATACGCAGTATTTT.